This is a list of T cell receptor beta chains from one sample in a study of blood T cell repertoires in COVID-19. Repertoires were generated with immunoSEQ multiplex PCR, while TCRdb's copy carries only in-frame clones and drops some. The sample holds roughly 410,000 clones; about 90% are singletons and the top ten take 2% to 2.5%. The sequenced sample was peripheral blood. These receptors originate from a woman in her fifties or sixties with COVID-19, enrolled during active disease. Each CDR3 is given with its conserved first and last residue. The order of the fields is D gene, J gene, V gene, clone size, CDR3 DNA, CDR3 protein. The D gene is left open where the match is weak. Clone size, where shown, is once, few, many, or a class for clones that have expanded.

>TRBD1|TRBJ1-6|TRBV9|-
TGTGCCAGCAGCGTAGAGGGACAGTCAAATTCACCCCTCCACTTT
CASSVEGQSNSPLHF
>TRBD1|TRBJ1-2|TRBV27|-
TGTGCCAGCAGTCCCGACAGGGTCGGCTACACCTTC
CASSPDRVGYTF
>-|TRBJ1-2|TRBV12-3/TRBV12-4|-
TGTGCCAGCAGTTTTGGCTCCAACTATGGCTACACCTTC
CASSFGSNYGYTF
>TRBD1|TRBJ2-1|TRBV6-5|-
TGTGCCAGCAGCCTGGACAGGAGCAGCAACAATGAGCAGTTCTTC
CASSLDRSSNNEQFF
>TRBD2|TRBJ2-5|TRBV13|-
TGTGCCAGCAGCAAGCGGGGGGTAGCGGATCAAGAGACCCAGTACTTC
CASSKRGVADQETQYF
>TRBD1|TRBJ2-1|TRBV7-2|-
TGTGCCAGCAGCGTTAACAGGGGGATAAATGAGCAGTTCTTC
CASSVNRGINEQFF
>-|TRBJ2-3|TRBV5-1|-
TGCGCCAGCAGCCCGCGAGGAGCAGATACGCAGTATTTT
CASSPRGADTQYF
>-|TRBJ2-7|TRBV18|-
TGTGCCAGCTCACCACCCCAGGGCTACGAGCAGTACTTC
CASSPPQGYEQYF
>-|TRBJ1-1|TRBV5-5|-
TGTGCCAGCAGCACAAACACTGAAGCTTTCTTT
CASSTNTEAFF
>-|TRBJ1-1|TRBV11-2|once
TGTGCCAGCAGCTTATTATTAGGGAGTTTGGCTGAAGCTTTCTTT
CASSLLLGSLAEAFF
>TRBD1|TRBJ1-6|TRBV5-6|-
TGTGCCAGCAGCTTGGGACAGGGGGGTTCACCCCTCCACTTT
CASSLGQGGSPLHF
>-|TRBJ2-1|TRBV5-4|-
TGTGCCAGCAGCTTTCAGAGAACAGGGAAGCAGTTCTTC
CASSFQRTGKQFF
>TRBD2|TRBJ2-5|TRBV7-9|-
TGTGCCAGCAGCCCTTTTTTCCCGGGAGGGGAGACCCAGTACTTC
CASSPFFPGGETQYF
>-|TRBJ2-3|TRBV4-2|-
TGTGCCAGCAGCCAAGACAGGGGTAGCCTCGATACGCAGTATTTT
CASSQDRGSLDTQYF
>-|TRBJ1-1|TRBV6-5|-
TGTGCCAGCAGTTCCGGGGGAGGGGTCACTGAAGCTTTCTTT
CASSSGGGVTEAFF
>-|TRBJ1-1|TRBV5-6|-
TGTGCCAGCAGCTTTAGACAGGTGAACACTGAAGCTTTCTTT
CASSFRQVNTEAFF
>-|TRBJ2-2|TRBV18|once
TGTGCCAGCTCACCGCTACTACCCGTGAACACCGGGGAGCTGTTTTTT
CASSPLLPVNTGELFF
>-|TRBJ1-1|TRBV23-1|once
TGCGCCAGCAGCACCGGGACAAAAACTGAAGCTTTCTTT
CASSTGTKTEAFF
>TRBD2|TRBJ2-5|TRBV7-2|-
TGTGCCAGCAGCTTAGGGGTGGCTAGCGGGCAAGAGACCCAGTACTTC
CASSLGVASGQETQYF
>-|TRBJ2-3|TRBV5-6|-
TGTGCCAGCAGCTTTAGGGGGATGGATACGCAGTATTTT
CASSFRGMDTQYF
>-|TRBJ1-1|TRBV5-1|-
TGCGCCAGCAGTACGACAGCAAGCACTGAAGCTTTCTTT
CASSTTASTEAFF
>-|TRBJ2-7|TRBV6-1|-
TGTGCCAGCAGTGATACAGCTCCCGAGCAGTACTTC
CASSDTAPEQYF
>-|TRBJ1-1|TRBV6-1|-
TGTGCCAGCAGTGAAGCTGGCAGGGCCACTGAAGCTTTCTTT
CASSEAGRATEAFF
>-|TRBJ2-2|TRBV6-6|-
TGTGCCAGCAGCCCGGGCTGGGGAGACGGGGAGCTGTTTTTT
CASSPGWGDGELFF
>-|TRBJ1-1|TRBV7-6|-
TGTGCCAGCAGCGCTGCCATGGGCAGGGGGAACACTGAAGCTTTCTTT
CASSAAMGRGNTEAFF
>-|TRBJ1-1|TRBV25-1|once
TGTGCCAGCAGCCTAACGGGGGACACTGAAGCTTTCTTT
CASSLTGDTEAFF